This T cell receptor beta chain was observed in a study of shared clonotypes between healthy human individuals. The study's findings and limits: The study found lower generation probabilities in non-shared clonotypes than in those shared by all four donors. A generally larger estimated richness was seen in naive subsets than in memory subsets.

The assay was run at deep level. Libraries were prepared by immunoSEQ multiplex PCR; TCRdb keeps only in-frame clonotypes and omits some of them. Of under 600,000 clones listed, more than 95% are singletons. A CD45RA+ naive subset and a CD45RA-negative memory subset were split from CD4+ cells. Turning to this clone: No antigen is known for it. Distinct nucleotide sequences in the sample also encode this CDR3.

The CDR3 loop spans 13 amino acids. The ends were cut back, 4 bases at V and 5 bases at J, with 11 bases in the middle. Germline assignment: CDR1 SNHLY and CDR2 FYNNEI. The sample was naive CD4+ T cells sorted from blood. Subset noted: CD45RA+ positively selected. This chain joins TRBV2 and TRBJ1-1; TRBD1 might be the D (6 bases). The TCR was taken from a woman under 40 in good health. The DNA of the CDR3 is TGTGCCAGCAGTGTTGAGGGGGGGACTGAAGCTTTCTTT. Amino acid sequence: CASSVEGGTEAFF.